This record covers a single T cell receptor (beta chain). The antigen remains unidentified. This CDR3 is also generated by other DNA sequences in the sample. These data originate in a study of cytomegalovirus exposure and HLA in healthy donors. Study-level findings and limits: Within an earlier analysis, most TCR beta V segments proved productive either about 87% or about 30% of the time.

V shed 0 bases and J 5 bases; nucleotides not matched to a gene: 0. Per the germline V gene, CDR1 is GTSNPN and CDR2 is SVGIG (reference sequence). The CDR3 runs to 13 residues. With 60 Vbeta and 13 Jbeta primers, the PCR was carried out. Measured with immunoSEQ multiplex PCR; TCRdb has only the in-frame clones, and not every one. The table records approximately 150,000 clones, over 60% of them present only once. The receptor's source is a male donor in good health and CMV-seronegative. This chain joins TRBV30 and TRBJ1-5, with TRBD1 matching over 8 bases. Sequenced material: PBMCs. CDR3 nucleotides: TGTGCCTGGAGTGTACAGGGGGATCAGCCCCAGCATTTT. Translated, it gives CAWSVQGDQPQHF.